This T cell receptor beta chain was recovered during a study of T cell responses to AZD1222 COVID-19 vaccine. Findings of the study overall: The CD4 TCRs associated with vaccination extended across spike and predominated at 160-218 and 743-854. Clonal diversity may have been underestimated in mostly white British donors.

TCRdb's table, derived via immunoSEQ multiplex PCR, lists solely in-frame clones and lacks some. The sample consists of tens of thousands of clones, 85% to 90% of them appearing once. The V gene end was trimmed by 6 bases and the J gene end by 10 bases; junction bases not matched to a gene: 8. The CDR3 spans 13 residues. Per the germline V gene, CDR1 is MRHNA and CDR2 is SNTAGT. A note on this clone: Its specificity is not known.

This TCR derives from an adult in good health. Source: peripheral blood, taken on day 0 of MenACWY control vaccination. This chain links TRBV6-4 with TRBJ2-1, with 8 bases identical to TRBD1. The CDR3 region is CASSPQGAGEQFF. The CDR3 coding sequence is TGTGCCAGCAGCCCTCAGGGGGCAGGGGAGCAGTTCTTC.